The 15 T cell receptor beta chains below come from one sample, sequenced in a study of T cell clonality in common variable immunodeficiency. The data were produced by immunoSEQ multiplex PCR, yet TCRdb's version contains in-frame clones alone and is incomplete. The data show around 30,000 clones, with none appearing a single time. Sequenced: peripheral blood mononuclear cells. The receptors were gathered from a person between 18 and 75 years old in good health.

This clone was counted at least ten times. The sequence runs out 3 residues before the end of the CDR3; the remainder is reconstructed from the germline J gene. The chain joins TRBV18 to TRBJ2-3; TRBD1 aligns across 8 bases. The CDR3 has 14 residues. Per the germline V gene, CDR1 is KGHSH and CDR2 is LQKENI. V lost 6 bases and J lost 4; bases outside the gene matches: 6. CDR3 bases read: TGTGCCAGCTCCCCGGACAGGGACTCAGATACG. The encoded protein is CASSPDRDSDT. The full CDR3 is CASSPDRDSDTQYF. The full variable domain, completed using reference TRBV18 and TRBJ2-3, is NAGVMQNPRHLVRRRGQEARLRCSPMKGHSHVYWYRQLPEEGLKFMVYLQKENIIDESGMPKERFSAEFPKEGPSILRIQQVVRGDSAAYFCASSPDRDSDTQYFGPGTRLTVL.

This clone was seen many times. The sequence runs out 3 residues before the end of the CDR3; the remainder is reconstructed from the germline J gene. V usage is TRBV7-8 and J usage is TRBJ1-2, with 9 bases lining up with TRBD1. With V trimmed by 5 bases and J by 4 bases, 11 bases remained unmatched. The length of the CDR3 is 16 residues. Germline assignment: CDR1 SGHVS and CDR2 FQNEAQ. The DNA read from the CDR3 is TGTGCCAGCAGCCCAATAAAGGGACAGGGTGGCTATGGC. This translates into CASSPIKGQGGYG. The CDR3, in full, reads CASSPIKGQGGYGYTF.

This clone has at least ten counts. The DNA read from the CDR3 is TGTGCCAGCTCATCGAACCTAGCGGGAGACCGGTCCGGGGAG. It codes for CASSSNLAGDRSGE. From start to end, the CDR3 is CASSSNLAGDRSGELFF. V gene TRBV18 combines with J gene TRBJ2-2; 10 bases map to TRBD2. The read halts 3 residues ahead of the CDR3 end, with the missing end drawn from the germline J gene. The CDR3 has 17 residues. After removal of 5 bases from V and 6 bases from J, the junction contained 12 bases not matched to a gene. Per germline, CDR1 KGHSH and CDR2 LQKENI.

This clone showed up many times. The read comes to an end 3 residues before the CDR3 does, leaving the germline J gene to fill in the end. V and J are TRBV2 and TRBJ1-5; D is ambiguous. The germline V gene has CDR1 SNHLY and CDR2 FYNNEI. The CDR3 runs to 14 residues. Trimming removed 6 bases at V and 4 bases at J, with 13 bases between. This CDR3 is CASRGLTTNQPQHF. The part of the CDR3 DNA that was read is TGTGCCAGCAGGGGCCTTACAACAAATCAGCCC.

This clone was observed many times. The read ends 3 residues early relative to the CDR3; the germline J gene fills the gap. V and J are TRBV20-1 and TRBJ2-3; TRBD1 might be the D (6 bases). V was pared by 0 bases and J by 1 base, with 11 bases between. CDR3 length: 15 residues. Germline assignment: CDR1 DFQATT and CDR2 SNEGSKA (reference sequence). CDR3: CSARDMGHRTDTQYF. The covered CDR3 bases are TGCAGTGCTAGAGATATGGGACACCGCACAGATACG.

This clone occurred many times. The CDR3 goes on 3 residues after the read ends, and that part is filled in from the germline J gene. The chain links TRBV5-4 to TRBJ1-1, with TRBD1 identical over 7 bases. The CDR3 sequence is 15 residues long. With 0 bases clipped from V and 2 bases from J, the junction kept 4 bases outside the gene matches. The germline V gene encodes CDR1 SGHNT and CDR2 YYREEE (reference sequence). The CDR3 loop is CASSLGQGANTEAFF. CDR3 bases read: TGTGCCAGCAGCTTGGGACAGGGCGCAAACACTGAA.

This clone was recorded at least ten times. The read ends 3 residues early relative to the CDR3; the germline J gene fills the gap. V and J are TRBV19 and TRBJ2-7, with unresolved D. There are 16 residues in the CDR3. Per the germline V gene, CDR1 is LNHDA and CDR2 is SQIVND (reference sequence). V shed 6 bases and J shed 5 bases, with 23 bases lying between them. This CDR3 reads CASSAAEAAAGHEQYF. Partial CDR3 DNA: TGTGCCAGTAGCGCAGCCGAGGCTGCGGCCGGCCACGAG.

This clone has a count of ten or more. The CDR3 goes on 3 residues after the read ends, and that part is filled in from the germline J gene. The chain employs TRBV20-1 and TRBJ1-6, with a tentative D call TRBD1 (5 bases). V gave up 1 base and J gave up 8 bases, with 9 bases separating them. Germline CDR1 reads DFQATT; CDR2 reads SNEGSKA (reference sequence). This CDR3 has 13 residues. The DNA read from the CDR3 is TGCAGTGCTAGAGTTGCCAGGGATTCACCC. Protein: CSARVARDSP. The whole CDR3 sequence reads CSARVARDSPLHF.

The table lists this clone with many counts. The CDR3 goes on 3 residues after the read ends, and that part is filled in from the germline J gene. The chain uses TRBV5-1 and TRBJ2-5, with D perhaps TRBD1 (5 bases). Trimming cost V 0 bases and J 1 base, with 10 bases left between them. The CDR3 totals 15 residues. From germline, CDR1 is SGHRS and CDR2 YFSETQ. The sequenced part of the CDR3 DNA is TGCGCCAGCAGCTTGGTTCCAGGGTCCCAAGAGACC. It codes for CASSLVPGSQET. The entire CDR3 reads CASSLVPGSQETQYF.

This clone was recorded many times. The read falls 3 residues short of the CDR3 end, and the missing part is taken from the germline J gene. The chain employs TRBV20-1 and TRBJ2-1, with 9 positions matching TRBD1. Germline assignment: CDR1 DFQATT and CDR2 SNEGSKA (reference sequence). With V trimmed by 6 bases and J by 6 bases, 12 bases remained unmatched. The CDR3 runs 15 residues. The sequenced part of the CDR3 DNA is TGCAGTGCGCCTAACCGGGACAGGGCCCTCAATGAG. It specifies CSAPNRDRALNE. The full CDR3 protein is CSAPNRDRALNEQFF.

In its sample, this clone was seen many times. The read finishes 3 residues shy of the CDR3 end, and the germline J gene is used to complete it. The rearrangement links TRBV6-1 to TRBJ1-2; 7 bases are a match to TRBD1. The CDR3 is made up of 13 amino acids. The V gene end was trimmed by 5 bases and the J gene end by 5 bases; junction bases not matched to a gene: 5. From germline, CDR1 is MNHNS and CDR2 SASEGT. CDR3 DNA (partial): TGTGCCAGCAGTCAAGGGGGCTGGTATGGC. Amino acids: CASSQGGWYG. The CDR3 in full is CASSQGGWYGYTF.

This clone was counted many times. The CDR3 is cut off 3 residues early in the read; its end comes from the germline J gene. The chain combines TRBV5-1 with TRBJ1-3; D unclear. Trimming took 5 bases from V and 0 from J, leaving 9 bases between them. CDR3 length equals 14 residues. Germline lookup yields CDR1 SGHRS and CDR2 YFSETQ. The DNA read from the CDR3 is TGCGCCAGCAGATCGCAGTTCTCTGGAAACACC. Residues: CASRSQFSGNT. The CDR3, in full, reads CASRSQFSGNTIYF.

This clone has at least ten counts. From the germline J gene comes the end of the CDR3, since the read stops 3 residues before it. This rearrangement joins TRBV5-1 to TRBJ2-7, with 16 bases matching TRBD2. With V trimmed by 6 bases and J by 1 base, 10 bases remained unmatched. The V gene's germline CDR1 is SGHRS and CDR2 YFSETQ. The CDR3 is 18 amino acids. The CDR3 loop is CASNWGPGLAGGSYEQYF. The DNA read from the CDR3 is TGCGCCAGCAACTGGGGACCGGGACTAGCGGGAGGGTCCTACGAG. Supplemented by reference TRBV5-1 and TRBJ2-7, the full variable domain reads KAGVTQTPRYLIKTRGQQVTLSCSPISGHRSVSWYQQTPGQGLQFLFEYFSETQRNKGNFPGRFSGRQFSNSRSEMNVSTLELGDSALYLCASNWGPGLAGGSYEQYFGPGTRLTVT.

In its sample, this clone was seen many times. The CDR3 end is not reached by the read, which stops 3 residues before it; the germline J gene fills it in. This chain joins TRBV6-1 and TRBJ1-5; weak D call: TRBD1 (6 bases). The germline V and J ends were trimmed by 1 base and 2 bases, with 18 bases remaining between them. Germline-derived CDR1 and CDR2 are MNHNS and SASEGT. CDR3 size: 18 residues. The sequenced CDR3 bases are TGTGCCAGCAGTGAAGGGGGACACTTTTCTAGGGGCAATCAGCCC. Translating it yields CASSEGGHFSRGNQP. The full CDR3 sequence reads CASSEGGHFSRGNQPQHF.

This clone was picked up many times. The read finishes 3 residues shy of the CDR3 end, and the germline J gene is used to complete it. J is TRBJ2-7 and V is TRBV4-1; perhaps TRBD1 as D (6 bases). The V gene's germline CDR1 is MGHRA and CDR2 YSYEKL. The CDR3 length is 18 residues. The V end lost 1 base, the J end lost 5 bases, and 24 bases lay between the germline ends. CDR3: CASSQGVTPAGDQHEQYF. The part of the CDR3 DNA that was read is TGCGCCAGCAGCCAAGGGGTAACTCCGGCAGGGGATCAACACGAG.